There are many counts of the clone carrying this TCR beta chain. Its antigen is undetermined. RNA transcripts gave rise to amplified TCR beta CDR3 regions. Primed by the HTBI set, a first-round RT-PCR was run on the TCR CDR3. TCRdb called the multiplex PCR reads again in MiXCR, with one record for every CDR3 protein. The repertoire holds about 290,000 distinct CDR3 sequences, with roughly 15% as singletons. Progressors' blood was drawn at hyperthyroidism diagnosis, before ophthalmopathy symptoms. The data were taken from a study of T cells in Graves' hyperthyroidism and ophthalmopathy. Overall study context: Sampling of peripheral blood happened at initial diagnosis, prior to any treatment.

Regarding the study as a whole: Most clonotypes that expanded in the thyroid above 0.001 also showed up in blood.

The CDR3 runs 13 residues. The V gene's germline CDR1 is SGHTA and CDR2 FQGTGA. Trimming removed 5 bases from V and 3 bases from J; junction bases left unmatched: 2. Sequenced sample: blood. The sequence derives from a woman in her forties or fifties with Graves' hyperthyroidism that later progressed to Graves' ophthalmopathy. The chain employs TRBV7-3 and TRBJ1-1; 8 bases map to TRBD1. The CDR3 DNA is TGTGCCAGCAGCGGACAGGGTTACACTGAAGCTTTCTTT. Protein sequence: CASSGQGYTEAFF.